Presented here are 20 T cell receptor beta chains from one specimen sequenced in a study of T cell changes during pregnancy in multiple sclerosis (dated by TCRdb to between 2018 and 2021). Library creation used the immunoSEQ multiplex PCR assay. TCRdb mirrors the immuneACCESS table, restricted to in-frame sequences. Some clones are absent from its copies; in checked studies, under half trace to an unresolved V gene, and the reason for the others is unknown. This sample lists approximately 48,000 clones; roughly 92% were detected once. Clones ranked in the top ten supply 0.39% of the sample. Sequenced material: CD4+ T cells from peripheral blood mononuclear cells, taken after pregnancy. Source of these receptors: a female donor with multiple sclerosis, enrolled in a pregnancy study.

V usage is TRBV5-1 and J usage is TRBJ2-3; the match to TRBD2 covers 9 bases. The CDR3 has 17 residues. Germline V gene sequence: CDR1 SGHRS, CDR2 YFSETQ. With V trimmed by 0 bases and J by 4 bases, 9 bases remained unmatched. The CDR3 DNA is TGCGCCAGCAGCTTGGGGAGGTCTAGCGGGACATCAGATACGCAGTATTTT. Its protein product is CASSLGRSSGTSDTQYF.

The chain uses TRBV6-1 and TRBJ2-1, with TRBD2 as a possible D gene (7 bases). CDR1 and CDR2 from the germline V gene are MNHNS and SASEGT. The CDR3 consists of 15 residues. V lost 6 bases and J 2 bases, leaving 14 bases between the germline ends. For the CDR3, the DNA is TGTGCCAGCAGGCGAAGCGGGACAACCTACAATGAGCAGTTCTTC. It is translated as CASRRSGTTYNEQFF.

The V call is TRBV10-1, the J call TRBJ1-5, with 7 bases lining up with TRBD1. After removal of 4 bases from V and 2 bases from J, the junction contained 2 bases not matched to a gene. The CDR3 covers 14 residues. Germline V gives CDR1 WNHNN, CDR2 SYGVQD (reference sequence). For the CDR3, the DNA is TGCGCCAGCAGTGGTGGACAGGGCAATCAGCCCCAGCATTTT. Translation gives CASSGGQGNQPQHF.

The CDR3 DNA reads TGTGCCAGCAGCTTATCGACCGGGACAGGGAACAATGAGCAGTTCTTC. It codes for CASSLSTGTGNNEQFF. The chain couples TRBV7-2 to TRBJ2-1, with 9 positions matching TRBD1. With 2 bases clipped from V and 5 bases from J, the junction kept 7 bases outside the gene matches. The germline gives CDR1 SGHTA, CDR2 FQGNSA. The CDR3 is made up of 16 amino acids.

J is TRBJ2-7 and V is TRBV18, with a tentative D call TRBD2 (6 bases). This CDR3 has 15 amino acids. Germline CDR1 KGHSH, CDR2 LQKENI. Trimming removed 2 bases at V and 4 bases at J, with 15 bases between. Written as DNA, the CDR3 is TGTGCCAGCTCACCATCTGGAGGGGCTGCTTACGAGCAGTACTTC. Translating gives CASSPSGGAAYEQYF.

This chain joins TRBV5-1 and TRBJ1-4; D not resolved. The V end lost 2 bases, the J end lost 0 bases, and 17 bases lay between the germline ends. The germline CDR1 and CDR2 sequences are SGHRS and YFSETQ. The CDR3 extends over 18 amino acids. CDR3 DNA: TGCGCCAGCAGCTTACTAGCCCGGACTGTAGCAACTAATGAAAAACTGTTTTTT. This codes for CASSLLARTVATNEKLFF.

This clone was detected a few times. This chain connects TRBV20-1 to TRBJ1-2; weak D call: TRBD1 (5 bases). The germline gives CDR1 DFQATT, CDR2 SNEGSKA (reference sequence). The CDR3 contains 11 residues. The CDR3 here is CGGDGNYGYTF. The CDR3 DNA sequence: TGCGGGGGGGACGGAAACTATGGCTACACCTTC.

This rearrangement joins TRBV5-1 to TRBJ2-1; TRBD1 matches at 7 bases. CDR1 is SGHRS, CDR2 YFSETQ, per germline. V was clipped by 4 bases and J by 12 bases; unmatched bases: 7. This CDR3 contains 12 residues. The CDR3 DNA reads TGCGCCAGCAGCCAGGGACAGTATACGCAGTTCTTC. It translates to CASSQGQYTQFF.

The rearrangement joins TRBV6-1 to TRBJ1-2, with 10 positions matching TRBD1. The CDR3 has 14 amino acids. The V and J ends lost 4 bases and 6 bases, in that order; junction bases with no gene match: 5. Per the germline V gene, CDR1 is MNHNS and CDR2 is SASEGT. The CDR3 sequence is CASSGDRGRDGYTF. Here the CDR3 DNA reads TGTGCCAGCAGTGGGGACAGGGGCAGGGATGGCTACACCTTC.

The chain links TRBV28 to TRBJ2-3, with D possibly being TRBD2 (7 bases). Germline CDR1 is MDHEN and CDR2 is SYDVKM. This CDR3 has 18 amino acids. Trimming stripped 2 bases from V and 4 bases from J, with 22 bases between. CDR3 amino acids: CASSLKGGAGVGPDTQYF. The DNA for the CDR3 is TGTGCCAGCAGTTTAAAGGGGGGGGCGGGAGTTGGTCCAGATACGCAGTATTTT.

The V and J genes are TRBV5-1 and TRBJ2-7; D gene unclear. The ends were cut back, 5 bases at V and 6 bases at J, with 15 bases in the middle. This CDR3 is built from 13 residues. Germline-derived CDR1 and CDR2 are SGHRS and YFSETQ. The CDR3 sequence is CASSLLRSGEQYF. The CDR3 coding sequence is TGCGCCAGCAGTCTCCTTCGATCGGGCGAGCAGTACTTC.

The rearrangement joins TRBV5-1 to TRBJ2-1; the D is unclear. V dropped 0 bases and J dropped 0 bases, with 10 bases sitting between them. The CDR3 spans 16 residues. Germline V gene data show CDR1 as SGHRS and CDR2 as YFSETQ. The CDR3 protein is CASSLGTLSSYNEQFF. CDR3 nucleotides: TGCGCCAGCAGCTTGGGAACCCTGAGCTCCTACAATGAGCAGTTCTTC.

In regard to this clone: Other DNA sequences in this sample translate to the same CDR3. The chain joins TRBV5-1 to TRBJ2-1; no clear D. The length of the CDR3 is 14 residues. The V end lost 5 bases, the J end lost 1 base, and 10 bases lay between the germline ends. Looked up from germline, CDR1 is SGHRS and CDR2 is YFSETQ. The CDR3 DNA is TGCGCCAGCAGTTTGCAGGATTCCTACAATGAGCAGTTCTTC. Protein product: CASSLQDSYNEQFF.

The V call is TRBV19, the J call TRBJ2-5, with TRBD2 identical over 9 bases. The V and J ends lost 6 bases and 6 bases, in that order; junction bases with no gene match: 8. Germline lookup yields CDR1 LNHDA and CDR2 SQIVND (reference sequence). The CDR3 is 14 residues long. CDR3 sequence: CASSSAGGGKTQYF. As DNA, the CDR3 is TGTGCCAGTAGCTCAGCGGGAGGCGGAAAGACCCAGTACTTC.

The rearrangement joins TRBV28 to TRBJ2-1; 11 positions agree with TRBD2. J was trimmed by 7 bases and V by 1 base; bases with no gene match: 9. Germline V gene data show CDR1 as MDHEN and CDR2 as SYDVKM. CDR3 size: 17 residues. The chain's CDR3 is CASSLFTSGSRENEQFF. The CDR3 nucleotides are TGTGCCAGCAGTTTATTTACTAGCGGGAGCAGGGAGAATGAGCAGTTCTTC. Based on the CDR3 plus reference TRBV28 and TRBJ2-1, the full variable domain is DVKVTQSSRYLVKRTGEKVFLECVQDMDHENMFWYRQDPGLGLRLIYFSYDVKMKEKGDIPEGYSVSREKKERFSLILESASTNQTSMYLCASSLFTSGSRENEQFFGPGTRLTVL.

The chain employs TRBV18 and TRBJ1-4; 8 bases agree with TRBD1. With V trimmed by 0 bases and J by 8 bases, 11 bases remained unmatched. The CDR3 sequence is 17 residues long. Germline values: CDR1 KGHSH, CDR2 LQKENI. The CDR3 DNA reads TGTGCCAGCTCACCACCCATTGCAGGGGGCGTGGAGGAAAAACTGTTTTTT. This sequence encodes CASSPPIAGGVEEKLFF.

This clone has just one count. The CDR3 nucleotides are TGTGCCAGCTCACCCCAGATGGGCCAGGGCCGGCAGCCCCAGCATTTT. Its translation is CASSPQMGQGRQPQHF. The chain combines TRBV18 with TRBJ1-5; D may be TRBD1 (5 bases). Germline V gene data show CDR1 as KGHSH and CDR2 as LQKENI. The CDR3 runs to 16 residues. Between the trimmed V and J ends, which lost 3 bases and 7 bases, there was a span of 19 bases.

The chain recombines TRBV7-2 with TRBJ2-7; D is unresolved. Germline CDR1 reads SGHTA; CDR2 reads FQGNSA. The CDR3 has 13 amino acids. Deletions cut 3 bases from V and 1 base from J, with 7 bases between. The CDR3 is CASSLRQSYEQYF. The CDR3 nucleotides are TGTGCCAGCAGCTTGAGGCAATCCTACGAGCAGTACTTC.

The chain is built from TRBV6-1 and TRBJ1-2, with D perhaps matching TRBD1 (6 bases). The germline CDR1 and CDR2 sequences are MNHNS and SASEGT. The CDR3 has 14 residues. V was pared by 5 bases and J by 5 bases, with 15 bases between. The CDR3 region has the DNA TGTGCCAGCAGTTCTCACAGGGAAAATTATGGCTACACCTTC. It encodes CASSSHRENYGYTF.

This rearrangement joins TRBV10-3 to TRBJ2-7; D gene uncertain. CDR1 is ENHRY and CDR2 is SYGVKD in the germline V gene. With 7 bases removed from V and 2 bases from J, the gap between germline ends came to 12 bases. This CDR3 has 13 amino acids. This CDR3 is CAINPDIAYEQYF. The CDR3 nucleotides read TGTGCCATCAATCCCGACATCGCCTACGAGCAGTACTTC.